Listed below are T cell receptor beta chains from one sample, sequenced in a study of post-analysis software for immune sequencing data. TCRdb re-derived calls from the PCR reads in MiXCR, one entry per CDR3 protein. Of some 160,000 distinct CDR3 sequences listed, about 36% are singletons. The source material was blood, sampled after autologous hematopoietic stem cell transplantation. Receptors were obtained from a girl aged 5 to 17 with multiple sclerosis. Each CDR3 is given without its conserved first and last residue.

v_call cdr3_aa
TRBV10-1 ASSESKRLTDTRY
TRBV10-3 AIRQGGADEQF
TRBV29-1 SALLAVEETQY
TRBV6-2/TRBV6-3 ASGRRDEQF
TRBV20-1 SARPGSYSYT
TRBV2 ASTKYLPTGTSGRLYEQF
TRBV6-5 ASSQGAAYEQY
TRBV3-1 ASSQVGENTEAF
TRBV15 ATRDYTDTQY
TRBV10-3 AISAGGLVYEQY
TRBV18 ASSPGTASSYEQY
TRBV6-5 ASSQGTSTDTQY
TRBV9 ASSHSRDRGLFYGYT
TRBV5-1 ASSSTGYSGANVLT
TRBV29-1 SVEGPGKGLGDSEQY
TRBV6-6 ASSPGQGNTEAF
TRBV9 ASSESGIGLREQY
TRBV28 ASSSLAGAYNEQF
TRBV5-6 ASSLQGGPNQPQH
TRBV7-9 ASSLSGVSTDTQY
TRBV11-2 ASSPGLAALSCEQY
TRBV29-1 SVGKGQGEETQY
TRBV14 ASSQAHSGGYGYT
TRBV5-1 ASSSHGPGNSYEQY
TRBV27 ASSLYRDRTDTQY
TRBV20-1 SAKTSGEPEQY
TRBV10-3 AISVRNRTAYEQY
TRBV24-1 ATSDRGQGLSYGYT
TRBV4-2 ASSPGAGLLSGGAYNEQF
TRBV27 ASSSPFSGGIDEQF
TRBV5-1 ASSLAVRTSGYT
TRBV30 AWSPGTVSYEQY
TRBV29-1 SVEGGLAGSYEQY
TRBV20-1 SAKQGINQPQH
TRBV12-3/TRBV12-4 ASSFPGTIVAQY
TRBV11-3 ASSPSGRPHNEQF
TRBV28 ASMGGTNNEQF
TRBV12-3/TRBV12-4 ASSFDSDYEQY
TRBV5-1 ASSPLGTSGGTDTQY
TRBV2 ASSLGGPNEQF
TRBV19 ASSIAGRPYEQY
TRBV29-1 SVAGTYNEQF
TRBV25-1 AGSEYGGRRGSTDTQY